The 23 T cell receptor beta chains listed next were all sequenced from one sample in a study of regulatory T cells in long-lasting Graves disease. Through Arm-PCR of CDR3 regions and iRepertoire HTBI primers, TCR beta libraries were built. A single record per CDR3 protein comes from TCRdb applying MiXCR to the multiplex PCR reads. There are about 420,000 distinct CDR3 sequences in the sample; about a sixth occur only once, and less than 30% lies in the top ten. Time point in this sample: newly diagnosed GD, antithyroid drugs for less than 3 months. PBMCs were the source of the RNA used for TCR sequencing. The data were also submitted as part of a second study, on T cells in Graves' hyperthyroidism and ophthalmopathy.

The sequenced sample was peripheral blood mononuclear cells (PBMCs), obtained at new diagnosis, from a patient treated with antithyroid drugs. All receptors come from a young woman with Graves disease.

This clonotype was observed a handful of times. The chain has TRBV20-1 and TRBJ2-7; 8 nucleotides match TRBD1. Trimming removed 5 bases from V and 1 base from J; junction bases left unmatched: 7. Germline V gene sequence: CDR1 DFQATT, CDR2 SNEGSKA (reference sequence). The CDR3 contains 14 residues. This CDR3 is CSALLRDRSYEQYF. As DNA, the CDR3 is TGCAGTGCTCTGTTGCGGGACAGGTCCTACGAGCAGTACTTC.

The CDR3 loop reads CASSSNGGGVPSYEQYF. The DNA of the CDR3 is TGTGCCAGCTCGTCGAATGGGGGGGGCGTTCCGTCCTACGAGCAGTACTTC. This chain uses TRBV18 with TRBJ2-4; a possible D gene is TRBD2 (7 bases). The J call may be in error: the DNA end matches TRBJ2-7 better. The germline V gene encodes CDR1 KGHSH and CDR2 LQKENI. The CDR3 runs to 17 residues.

This clonotype appeared a few times. J is TRBJ2-2 and V is TRBV18; 9 bases are a match to TRBD1. CDR1 is KGHSH, CDR2 LQKENI, per germline. The V segment lost 2 bases and the J segment 4 bases; nucleotides outside the gene matches: 5. The CDR3 has 16 residues. DNA of the CDR3: TGTGCCAGCTCACCAAAACAGGGGGCGACCACCGGGGAGCTGTTTTTT. Encoded protein: CASSPKQGATTGELFF. The full variable domain, in which reference TRBV18 and TRBJ2-2 provide the parts outside the CDR3, is NAGVMQNPRHLVRRRGQEARLRCSPMKGHSHVYWYRQLPEEGLKFMVYLQKENIIDESGMPKERFSAEFPKEGPSILRIQQVVRGDSAAYFCASSPKQGATTGELFFGEGSRLTVL.

This clonotype has at least ten counts. The V call is TRBV5-5, the J call TRBJ1-1; D is unclear. Germline CDR1 reads SGHKS; CDR2 reads YYEKEE (reference sequence). The germline V and J ends were trimmed by 0 bases and 0 bases, with 9 bases remaining between them. CDR3 length: 15 residues. Here the CDR3 DNA reads TGTGCCAGCAGCTTGGTCGGGCAGATGAACACTGAAGCTTTCTTT. It translates to CASSLVGQMNTEAFF.

Only a few counts were recorded for this clonotype. V gene TRBV27 combines with J gene TRBJ2-5; tentatively, D is TRBD1 or TRBD2 (5 bases each). The ends were cut back, 5 bases at V and 1 base at J, with 11 bases in the middle. Germline values: CDR1 MNHEY, CDR2 SMNVEV (reference sequence). CDR3 length equals 14 residues. The CDR3 reads CASSPPGAQETQYF. CDR3 DNA sequence: TGTGCCAGCAGTCCCCCCGGGGCCCAAGAGACCCAGTACTTC.

V usage is TRBV7-2 and J usage is TRBJ2-7; D gene ambiguous. V was trimmed by 0 bases and J by 4 bases, leaving 13 bases between them. Germline CDR1 and CDR2: SGHTA and FQGNSA. This CDR3 is built from 15 residues. Written as DNA, the CDR3 is TGTGCCAGCAGCTTAGCCGACCGGGTGGGGTACGAGCAGTACTTC. This sequence encodes CASSLADRVGYEQYF.

This clonotype was counted ten times or more. The rearrangement links TRBV18 to TRBJ1-1, with 11 bases aligning to TRBD1. The CDR3 covers 13 residues. Per the germline V gene, CDR1 is KGHSH and CDR2 is LQKENI. Germline trimming cut 8 bases from V and 6 bases from J; bases unmatched to any gene: 5. The CDR3 bases are TGTGCCAGCCTCGGACAGGGGGCTCCTGAAGCTTTCTTT. This sequence encodes CASLGQGAPEAFF.

There are many counts of this clonotype. The rearrangement uses TRBV20-1 and TRBJ2-3; D remains unclear. V lost 5 bases and J lost 8, with 20 bases in between. Looked up from germline, CDR1 is DFQATT and CDR2 is SNEGSKA (reference sequence). The CDR3 is 14 amino acids. The CDR3 nucleotides are TGCAGTGCTCACGGTCCGTTAGTTGACCCTACGCAGTATTTT. This codes for CSAHGPLVDPTQYF.

This clonotype was seen more than once but under ten times. The J gene is TRBJ2-4, the V gene TRBV7-9; D not certain. The germline V and J ends were trimmed by 5 bases and 7 bases, with 9 bases remaining between them. CDR3 length: 12 residues. Germline V CDR1 and CDR2: SEHNR, FQNEAQ (reference sequence). The CDR3 DNA is TGTGCCAGCAGCCTCCTAGAGAACATTCAGTACTTC. Its translation: CASSLLENIQYF.

There are many counts of this clonotype. The rearrangement links TRBV7-8 to TRBJ2-1, with TRBD2 matching over 8 bases. Trimming at V came to 2 bases and at J to 8 bases, leaving 5 bases not matched to a gene. In germline, CDR1 is SGHVS, CDR2 FQNEAQ. The CDR3 extends over 14 amino acids. CDR3 loop: CASSLSGSFYEQFF. The CDR3 coding sequence is TGTGCCAGCAGCTTAAGCGGGAGTTTCTATGAGCAGTTCTTC.

The chain joins TRBV7-2 to TRBJ2-5; the match to TRBD2 covers 14 bases. The CDR3 runs to 16 residues. The ends lost 3 bases at V and 5 bases at J; junction bases unmatched: 5. Germline lookup yields CDR1 SGHTA and CDR2 FQGNSA. The CDR3 DNA reads TGTGCCAGCAGCTTCGGACTAGCGGGAGGAGTTGAGACCCAGTACTTC. It codes for CASSFGLAGGVETQYF.

This clonotype was detected many times. The chain links TRBV20-1 to TRBJ2-2; D gene unclear. Germline-derived CDR1 and CDR2 are DFQATT and SNEGSKA (reference sequence). CDR3 length: 15 residues. Trimming left V 3 bases short and J 1 base short, with 12 bases between. CDR3 sequence reads: CSARAAVKNTGELFF. CDR3 DNA sequence: TGCAGTGCTAGGGCGGCGGTAAAGAACACCGGGGAGCTGTTTTTT.

This chain connects TRBV7-9 to TRBJ2-1, with a tentative D call TRBD1 (5 bases). Germline loops: CDR1 SEHNR, CDR2 FQNEAQ (reference sequence). The CDR3 length is 17 residues. V was clipped by 1 base and J by 6 bases, with 19 bases between them. The CDR3 coding sequence is TGTGCCAGCAGCTTAGGGGTAGGGGCCGGGCTCTTCAATGAGCAGTTCTTC. Translation: CASSLGVGAGLFNEQFF.

The genes are TRBV7-9 and TRBJ2-1; D gene ambiguous. The germline V and J ends were trimmed by 5 bases and 2 bases, with 7 bases remaining between them. There are 13 residues in the CDR3. Germline CDR1 is SEHNR and CDR2 is FQNEAQ (reference sequence). CDR3 bases: TGTGCCAGCAGCCCACTGGCCTACAATGAGCAGTTCTTC. Translation gives CASSPLAYNEQFF. Variable domain in full (rest from reference TRBV7-9 and TRBJ2-1): DTGVSQNPRHKITKRGQNVTFRCDPISEHNRLYWYRQTLGQGPEFLTYFQNEAQLEKSRLLSDRFSAERPKGSFSTLEIQRTEQGDSAMYLCASSPLAYNEQFFGPGTRLTVL.

Comments on this clonotype: Given a far larger clone just one base away, this is likely a sequencing read error. The gene calls are TRBV9 and TRBJ2-7; D may correspond to TRBD1 or TRBD2 (5 bases each). Germline loops: CDR1 SGDLS, CDR2 YYNGEE. This CDR3 spans 14 amino acids. Trimming took off 4 bases at V and 5 bases at J, with 16 bases between the two ends. As DNA, the CDR3 is TGTGCCAGCAGCCCGGGACGGGTTATTGACGAGCAGTACTTC. As protein: CASSPGRVIDEQYF.

There are many counts of this clonotype. The chain couples TRBV5-5 to TRBJ1-1; unclear D gene. The CDR3 contains 12 residues. Trimming removed 2 bases from V and 4 bases from J, with 6 bases in between. From germline, CDR1 is SGHKS and CDR2 YYEKEE (reference sequence). CDR3 nucleotides: TGTGCCAGCAGCTTAGTCGGCACTGAAGCTTTCTTT. Protein sequence: CASSLVGTEAFF.

Of note for this clonotype: A clone one base away is much larger, so this may be a read error. This rearrangement joins TRBV7-9 to TRBJ2-7; D call uncertain. Trimming left V 1 base short and J 5 bases short, with 9 bases between. The CDR3 is 13 amino acids. The germline V gene has CDR1 SEHNR and CDR2 FQNEAQ (reference sequence). CDR3 DNA sequence: TGTGCCAGCAGCTTAGGCCCGGACGACGAGCAGTACTTC. Encoded protein: CASSLGPDDEQYF.

This clonotype was seen a few times. The rearrangement links TRBV4-1 to TRBJ2-7; D call uncertain. Between the trimmed V and J ends, which lost 0 bases and 2 bases, there was a span of 11 bases. This CDR3 spans 15 amino acids. CDR1 is MGHRA and CDR2 is YSYEKL in the germline V gene. CDR3 in amino acids: CASSQETRAPYEQYF. CDR3 sequence (DNA): TGCGCCAGCAGCCAAGAGACAAGGGCCCCCTACGAGCAGTACTTC.

V is TRBV28 and J is TRBJ1-5; D might be TRBD1 (5 bases). The V end lost 3 bases, the J end lost 2 bases, and 14 bases lay between the germline ends. Germline V gene data show CDR1 as MDHEN and CDR2 as SYDVKM. The CDR3 has 16 amino acids. CDR3 coding DNA: TGTGCCAGCAGTTTTGAAGGGGCACCCGGCAATCAGCCCCAGCATTTT. Its translation: CASSFEGAPGNQPQHF.

This clonotype was observed at least ten times. The chain carries TRBV6-2 or TRBV6-3 and TRBJ2-3, with 11 nucleotides matching TRBD2. This CDR3 is 16 amino acids long. Germline values: CDR1 MNHEY, CDR2 SVGEGT. The V segment lost 5 bases and the J segment 4 bases; nucleotides outside the gene matches: 8. CDR3 nucleotide sequence: TGTGCCAGCAGTCACCATAGCGGGAGGGCCGCAGATACGCAGTATTTT. Amino acid sequence: CASSHHSGRAADTQYF.

The gene calls are TRBV6-2 or TRBV6-3 and TRBJ2-7; the match to TRBD1 covers 8 bases. Germline trimming cut 8 bases from V and 0 bases from J; bases unmatched to any gene: 3. Germline V lookup: CDR1 MNHEY, CDR2 SVGEGT. This CDR3 is 13 amino acids long. Here the CDR3 reads CASRTGSSYEQYF. CDR3 bases: TGTGCCAGCCGGACAGGGAGCTCCTACGAGCAGTACTTC.

This clonotype came up a few times. The chain joins TRBV27 to TRBJ1-5; D remains ambiguous. Germline CDR1 is MNHEY and CDR2 is SMNVEV (reference sequence). CDR3 length: 13 residues. V lost 5 bases and J 3 bases, leaving 8 bases between the germline ends. Here the CDR3 reads CASSPAANQPQHF. Here the CDR3 DNA reads TGTGCCAGCAGTCCCGCGGCCAATCAGCCCCAGCATTTT.

Of note for this clonotype: One junction end disagrees with the germline gene, perhaps due to a read error. J is TRBJ2-2 and V is TRBV11-3; D uncertain. The CDR3 runs to 13 residues. Germline CDR1 and CDR2: SGHNT and YENEEA. In DNA form, the CDR3 reads TGTGCCAGCGGCTTAAACTGGGCCGGGGAGCTGTTTTTT. Translation: CASGLNWAGELFF.